This paragraph covers one T cell receptor (beta chain) sequence. Some clones are missing from TCRdb's copy, which holds only in-frame ones; the method was immunoSEQ multiplex PCR. Among 35,000 to 50,000 clones, around 91% were seen once, and the ten largest hold around 4.6%. This sample is part of a study of OX40 agonist ivuxolimab in advanced cancers. Across the whole study: Patient treatment consisted of intravenous ivuxolimab administration every 2 weeks at 0.01 to 10 mg/kg. Previous treatment with anti-PD-1, anti-PD-L1 or anti-CTLA-4 therapy was allowed; roughly 40% had received some.

The CDR3 length is 12 residues. Germline CDR1 reads GTSNPN; CDR2 reads SVGIG (reference sequence). This TCR came from an adult with an advanced solid tumor such as melanoma, head and neck, liver or kidney cancer. The rearrangement uses TRBV30 and TRBJ2-5; D uncertain. The closer fit of TRBJ2-7 to the DNA end suggests the J call may be wrong. Sequencing used CD4+ or CD8+ T cells sorted from blood, obtained in a trial of the OX40 agonist ivuxolimab. The CDR3 loop is CAWGSSSYEQYF. The DNA of the CDR3 is TGTGCCTGGGGGTCGTCGTCCTACGAGCAGTACTTC.